This TCR beta chain was captured by sequencing in a study of cytomegalovirus exposure and HLA in healthy donors. At the level of the study: Previous work identified 120 million or so unique TCR beta sequences from around 200 million T cells. Tens of millions of unique TCRs, all from HLA-typed donors, were included in an early release of the data.

The PCR had 60 Vbeta and 13 Jbeta primers. Repertoires were generated with immunoSEQ multiplex PCR, while TCRdb's copy carries only in-frame clones and drops some. The sample has approximately 140,000 clones; 65% to 80% are singletons. Turning to this clone: Antigen: not known. The identical CDR3 is also encoded by other nucleotide sequences in the sample.

Trimming took off 3 bases at V and 6 bases at J, with 15 bases between the two ends. Germline V gene lookup returns CDR1 LGHNA and CDR2 YNFKEQ. The CDR3 spans 15 residues. Findings and limits, study-wide: Later work associated around 18,000 TCR beta sequences with HLA alleles at 0.05 false discovery rate.

Sequences were obtained from PBMCs. The chain recombines TRBV4-2 with TRBJ1-5; a possible D gene is TRBD1 (6 bases). This receptor was identified in a man aged 40-49 years in good health and CMV-seropositive. CDR3 residues: CASSQDPGGLQPQHF. CDR3 bases: TGTGCCAGCAGCCAGGATCCGGGGGGGCTTCAGCCCCAGCATTTT.